This T cell receptor beta chain was recorded in a study of CD8+CD57+ T cells in acquired aplastic anemia. The overall study: Sorted CD4+ and CD8+ cells yielded around 3.2 ug of DNA on average.

The V end was cut by 5 bases, the J end by 4 bases, with 11 bases between. The CDR3 covers 13 residues. Germline values: CDR1 SEHNR, CDR2 FQNEAQ (reference sequence). About this clonotype: Its antigen is still unknown.

Study conclusions and caveats: A set of approximately 30 CD8+ CDR3 sequences was shared between patients and controls, and these sequences appeared highly expressed in patients.

CDR3 and TCR beta VDJ profiling relied on a genomic DNA template. Using its own MiXCR run on the reads, TCRdb lists one record per CDR3 protein. The table lists 150,000 to 180,000 distinct CDR3 sequences, approximately 52% of them singletons. Patients picked for sequencing had shown CD8+CD57+ cell expansion detected by flow cytometry. No therapy was given to patients before blood sampling. The sequence came from a human donor with aplastic anemia. The rearrangement links TRBV7-9 to TRBJ1-2; weak D call: TRBD1 (5 bases). Sequenced material: sorted CD4+, CD8+, or CD8+CD57+ T cells (not recorded which) from PBMCs. The CDR3 spells CASSRERGYGYTF. CDR3 DNA sequence: TGTGCCAGCAGCCGTGAGAGGGGCTATGGCTACACCTTC.